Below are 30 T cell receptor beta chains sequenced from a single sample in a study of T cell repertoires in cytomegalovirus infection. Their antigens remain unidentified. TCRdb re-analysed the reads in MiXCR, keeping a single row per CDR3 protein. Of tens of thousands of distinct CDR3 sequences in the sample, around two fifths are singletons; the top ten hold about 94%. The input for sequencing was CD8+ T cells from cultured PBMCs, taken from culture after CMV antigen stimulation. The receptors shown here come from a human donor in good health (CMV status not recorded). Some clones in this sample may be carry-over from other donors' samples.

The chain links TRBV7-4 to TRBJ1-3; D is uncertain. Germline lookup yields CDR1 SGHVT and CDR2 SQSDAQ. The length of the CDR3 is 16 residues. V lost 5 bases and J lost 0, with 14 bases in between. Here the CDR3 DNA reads TGTGCCAGCAGCACCCTGGACTCAAGCTCTGGAAACACCATATATTTT. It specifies CASSTLDSSSGNTIYF.

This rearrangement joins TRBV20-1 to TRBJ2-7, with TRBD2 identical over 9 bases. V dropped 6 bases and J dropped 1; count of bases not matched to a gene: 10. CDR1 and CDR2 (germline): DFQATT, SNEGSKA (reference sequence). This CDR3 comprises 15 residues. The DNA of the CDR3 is TGCAGTGCAAGGGGGAAGCTAGCGGGGTCCTACGAGCAGTACTTC. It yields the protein CSARGKLAGSYEQYF.

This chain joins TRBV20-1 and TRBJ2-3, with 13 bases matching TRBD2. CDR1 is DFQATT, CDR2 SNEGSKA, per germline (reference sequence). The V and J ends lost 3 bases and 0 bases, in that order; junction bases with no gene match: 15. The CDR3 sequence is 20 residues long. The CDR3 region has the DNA TGCAGTGCTAGCGCATACCCCGGGACTAGCGGGGCTCCTAGCACAGATACGCAGTATTTT. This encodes CSASAYPGTSGAPSTDTQYF.

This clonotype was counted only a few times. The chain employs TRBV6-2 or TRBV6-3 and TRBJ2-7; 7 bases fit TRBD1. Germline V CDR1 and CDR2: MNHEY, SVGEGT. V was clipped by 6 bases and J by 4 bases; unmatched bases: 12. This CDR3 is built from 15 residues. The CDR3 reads CASSQGEPRLYEQYF. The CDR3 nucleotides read TGTGCCAGCAGCCAGGGGGAACCTAGACTTTACGAGCAGTACTTC.

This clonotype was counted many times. The CDR3 DNA is TGCAGTGCTGAGTCATATTCGGACTATGGCTACACCTTC. Its protein is CSAESYSDYGYTF. The chain has TRBV20-1 and TRBJ1-2; unclear D gene. CDR1 and CDR2 from the germline V gene are DFQATT and SNEGSKA (reference sequence). V dropped 5 bases and J dropped 3 bases, with 13 bases sitting between them. This CDR3 spans 13 amino acids.

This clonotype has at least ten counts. In DNA, the CDR3 is TGTGCCAGCAGCTTAGGAAGGGGAAGAGTTCAGCCCCAGCATTTT. Its translation is CASSLGRGRVQPQHF. The chain couples TRBV7-8 to TRBJ1-5; a weak D match, TRBD1 (5 bases). The germline gives CDR1 SGHVS, CDR2 FQNEAQ. This CDR3 is 15 amino acids long. V was trimmed by 1 base and J by 6 bases, leaving 13 bases between them.

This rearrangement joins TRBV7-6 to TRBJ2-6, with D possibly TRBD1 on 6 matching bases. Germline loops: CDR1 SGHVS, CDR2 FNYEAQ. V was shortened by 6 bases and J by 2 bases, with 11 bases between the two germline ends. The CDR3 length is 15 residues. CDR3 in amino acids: CASRPGDPGANVLTF. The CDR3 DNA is TGTGCCAGCAGGCCAGGGGATCCTGGGGCCAACGTCCTGACTTTC.

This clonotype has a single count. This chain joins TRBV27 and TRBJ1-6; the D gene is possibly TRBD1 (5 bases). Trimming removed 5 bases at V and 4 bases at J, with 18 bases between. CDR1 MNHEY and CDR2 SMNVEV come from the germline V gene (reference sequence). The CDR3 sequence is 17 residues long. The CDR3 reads CASSPGTGSSYNSPLHF. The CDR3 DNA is TGTGCCAGCAGTCCTGGGACCGGGAGCTCTTATAATTCACCCCTCCACTTT.

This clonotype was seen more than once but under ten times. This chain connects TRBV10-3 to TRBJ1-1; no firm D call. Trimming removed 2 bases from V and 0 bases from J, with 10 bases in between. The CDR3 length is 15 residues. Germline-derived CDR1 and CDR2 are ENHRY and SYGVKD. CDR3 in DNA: TGTGCCATCAGTGAGAGTCAGGCCATGAACACTGAAGCTTTCTTT. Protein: CAISESQAMNTEAFF.

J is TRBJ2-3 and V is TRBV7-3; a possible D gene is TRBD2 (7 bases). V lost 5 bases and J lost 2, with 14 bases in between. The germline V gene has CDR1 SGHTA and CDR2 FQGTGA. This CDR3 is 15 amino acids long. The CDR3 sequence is CASSISGGTTDTQYF. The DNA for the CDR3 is TGTGCCAGCAGCATCTCGGGGGGCACCACAGATACGCAGTATTTT.

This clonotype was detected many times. The CDR3 nucleotides read TGTGCCTGTTTGACTAGCGGTAAAGAGACCCAGTACTTC. Encoded protein: CACLTSGKETQYF. V gene TRBV7-9 combines with J gene TRBJ2-5; 9 bases fit TRBD2. Germline lookup yields CDR1 SEHNR and CDR2 FQNEAQ (reference sequence). CDR3 length equals 13 residues. The V gene end was trimmed by 11 bases and the J gene end by 3 bases; junction bases not matched to a gene: 7. Full variable domain (rest looked up from reference TRBV7-9 and TRBJ2-5): DTGVSQNPRHKITKRGQNVTFRCDPISEHNRLYWYRQTLGQGPEFLTYFQNEAQLEKSRLLSDRFSAERPKGSFSTLEIQRTEQGDSAMYLCACLTSGKETQYFGPGTRLLVL.

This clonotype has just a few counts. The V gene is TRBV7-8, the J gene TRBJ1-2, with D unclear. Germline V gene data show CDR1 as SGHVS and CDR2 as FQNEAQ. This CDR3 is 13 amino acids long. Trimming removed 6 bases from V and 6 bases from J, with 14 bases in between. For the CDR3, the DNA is TGTGCCAGCAGAGGGATTGGAGGGAATGGCTACACCTTC. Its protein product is CASRGIGGNGYTF.

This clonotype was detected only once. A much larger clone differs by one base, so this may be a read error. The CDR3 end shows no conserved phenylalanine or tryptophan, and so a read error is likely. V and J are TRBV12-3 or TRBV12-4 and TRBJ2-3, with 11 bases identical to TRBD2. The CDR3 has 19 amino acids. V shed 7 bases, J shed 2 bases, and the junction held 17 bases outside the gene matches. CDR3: CASTQPGLAGGHDTDTQYI. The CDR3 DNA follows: TGTGCCAGCACCCAACCGGGGCTAGCGGGGGGCCACGACACAGATACGCAGTATATT.

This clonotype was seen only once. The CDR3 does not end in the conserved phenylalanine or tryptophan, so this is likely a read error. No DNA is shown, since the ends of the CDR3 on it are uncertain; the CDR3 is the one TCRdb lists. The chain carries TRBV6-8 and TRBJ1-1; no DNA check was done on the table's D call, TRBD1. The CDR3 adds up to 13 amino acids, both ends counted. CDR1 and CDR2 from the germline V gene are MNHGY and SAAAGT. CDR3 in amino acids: CASSYSGQGFQFV.

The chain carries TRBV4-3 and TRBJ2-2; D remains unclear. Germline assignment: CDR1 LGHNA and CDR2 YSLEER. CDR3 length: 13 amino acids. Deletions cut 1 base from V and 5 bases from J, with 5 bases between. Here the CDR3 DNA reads TGCGCCAGCAGCCAAGTAATGACCGGGGAGCTGTTTTTT. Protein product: CASSQVMTGELFF.

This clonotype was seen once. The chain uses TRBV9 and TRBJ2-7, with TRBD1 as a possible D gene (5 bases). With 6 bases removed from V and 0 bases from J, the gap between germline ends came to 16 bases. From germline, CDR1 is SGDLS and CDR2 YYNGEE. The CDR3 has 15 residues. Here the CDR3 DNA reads TGTGCCAGCATCCCGAGAAGGACACTCTCCTACGAGCAGTACTTC. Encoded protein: CASIPRRTLSYEQYF. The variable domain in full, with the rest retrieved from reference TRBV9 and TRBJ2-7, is DSGVTQTPKHLITATGQRVTLRCSPRSGDLSVYWYQQSLDQGLQFLIQYYNGEERAKGNILERFSAQQFPDLHSELNLSSLELGDSALYFCASIPRRTLSYEQYFGPGTRLTVT.

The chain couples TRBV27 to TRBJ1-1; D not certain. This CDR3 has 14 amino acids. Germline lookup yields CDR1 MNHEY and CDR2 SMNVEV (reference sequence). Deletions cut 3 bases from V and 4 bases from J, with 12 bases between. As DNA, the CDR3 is TGTGCCAGCAGTTTTACCCGGAGGACCACTGAAGCTTTCTTT. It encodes CASSFTRRTTEAFF.

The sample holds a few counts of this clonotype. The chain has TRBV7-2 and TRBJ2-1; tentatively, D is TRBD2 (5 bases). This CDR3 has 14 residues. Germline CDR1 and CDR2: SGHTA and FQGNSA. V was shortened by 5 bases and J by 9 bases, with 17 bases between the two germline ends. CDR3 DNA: TGTGCCAGCAGCCCCAACCTACTAGGCGCTGAGCAGTTCTTC. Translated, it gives CASSPNLLGAEQFF.

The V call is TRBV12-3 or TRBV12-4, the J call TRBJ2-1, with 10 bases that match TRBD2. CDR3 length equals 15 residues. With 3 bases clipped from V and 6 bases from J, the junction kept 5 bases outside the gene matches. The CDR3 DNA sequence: TGTGCCAGCAGTTTCGGGACTAGCGTGGCCAATGAGCAGTTCTTC. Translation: CASSFGTSVANEQFF.

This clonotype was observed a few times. This CDR3 is CASSLIYGTGSHTGELFF. Written as DNA, the CDR3 is TGTGCCAGCAGCTTAATCTACGGGACAGGGTCGCACACCGGGGAGCTGTTTTTT. V is TRBV7-3 and J is TRBJ2-2; TRBD1 aligns across 9 bases. Germline CDR1 reads SGHTA; CDR2 reads FQGTGA. There are 18 residues in the CDR3. V dropped 1 base and J dropped 3; count of bases not matched to a gene: 9.

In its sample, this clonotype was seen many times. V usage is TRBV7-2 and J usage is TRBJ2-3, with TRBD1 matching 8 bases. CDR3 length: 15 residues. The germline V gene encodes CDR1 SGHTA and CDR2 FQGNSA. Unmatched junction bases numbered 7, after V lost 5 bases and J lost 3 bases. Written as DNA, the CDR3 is TGTGCCAGCAGCCTCGGACAGGGTGGGACAGATACGCAGTATTTT. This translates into CASSLGQGGTDTQYF.

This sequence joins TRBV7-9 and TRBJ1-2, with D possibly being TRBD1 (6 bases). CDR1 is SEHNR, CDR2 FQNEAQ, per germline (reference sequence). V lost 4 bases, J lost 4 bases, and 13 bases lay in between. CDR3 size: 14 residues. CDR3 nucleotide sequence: TGTGCCAGCAGCTCTACAGGGAATGCCTATGGCTACACCTTC. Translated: CASSSTGNAYGYTF. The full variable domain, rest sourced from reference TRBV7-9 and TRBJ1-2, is DTGVSQNPRHKITKRGQNVTFRCDPISEHNRLYWYRQTLGQGPEFLTYFQNEAQLEKSRLLSDRFSAERPKGSFSTLEIQRTEQGDSAMYLCASSSTGNAYGYTFGSGTRLTVV.

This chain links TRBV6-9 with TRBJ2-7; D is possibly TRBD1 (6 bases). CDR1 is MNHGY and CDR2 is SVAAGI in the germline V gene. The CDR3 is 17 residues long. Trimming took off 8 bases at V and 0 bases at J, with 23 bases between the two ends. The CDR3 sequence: CASLLMNRELSSYEQYF. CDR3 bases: TGTGCCAGCCTTCTAATGAACAGGGAGTTGAGCTCCTACGAGCAGTACTTC.

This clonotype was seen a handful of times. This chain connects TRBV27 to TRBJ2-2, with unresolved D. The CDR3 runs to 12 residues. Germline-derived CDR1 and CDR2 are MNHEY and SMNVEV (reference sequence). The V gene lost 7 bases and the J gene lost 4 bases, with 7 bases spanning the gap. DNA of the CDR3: TGTGCCAGCAACGGGCGCACCGGGGAGCTGTTTTTT. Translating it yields CASNGRTGELFF.

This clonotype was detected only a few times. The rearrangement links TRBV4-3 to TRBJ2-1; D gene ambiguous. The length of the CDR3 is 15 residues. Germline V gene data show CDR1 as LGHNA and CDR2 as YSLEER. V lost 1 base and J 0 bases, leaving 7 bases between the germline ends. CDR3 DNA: TGCGCCAGCAGCCAAGTGATGGGCTCCTACAATGAGCAGTTCTTC. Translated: CASSQVMGSYNEQFF.

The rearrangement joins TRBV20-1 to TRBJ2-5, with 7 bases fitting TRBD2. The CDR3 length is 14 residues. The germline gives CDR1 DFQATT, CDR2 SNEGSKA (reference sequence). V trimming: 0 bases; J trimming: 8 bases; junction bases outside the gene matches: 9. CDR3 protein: CSARDASGFGTQYF. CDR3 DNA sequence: TGCAGTGCTAGAGATGCTAGCGGCTTTGGTACCCAGTACTTC.

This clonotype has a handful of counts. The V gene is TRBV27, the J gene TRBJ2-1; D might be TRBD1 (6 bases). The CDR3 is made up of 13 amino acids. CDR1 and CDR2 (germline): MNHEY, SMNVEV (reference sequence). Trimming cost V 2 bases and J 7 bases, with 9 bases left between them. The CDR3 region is CASSLRGYNEQFF. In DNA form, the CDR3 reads TGTGCCAGCAGTTTAAGGGGGTATAATGAGCAGTTCTTC.

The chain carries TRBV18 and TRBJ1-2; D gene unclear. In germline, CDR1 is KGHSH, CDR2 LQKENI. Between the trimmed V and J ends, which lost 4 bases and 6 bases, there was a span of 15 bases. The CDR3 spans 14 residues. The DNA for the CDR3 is TGTGCCAGCTCACGCGAGGTGGGTCTGGATGGCTACACCTTC. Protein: CASSREVGLDGYTF.

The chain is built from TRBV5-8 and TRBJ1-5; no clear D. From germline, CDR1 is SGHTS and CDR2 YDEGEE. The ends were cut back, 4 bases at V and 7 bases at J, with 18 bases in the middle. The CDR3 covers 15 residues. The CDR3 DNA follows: TGTGCCAGCAGCCGACTTTTGGAGGTGTACCAGCCCCAGCATTTT. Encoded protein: CASSRLLEVYQPQHF.

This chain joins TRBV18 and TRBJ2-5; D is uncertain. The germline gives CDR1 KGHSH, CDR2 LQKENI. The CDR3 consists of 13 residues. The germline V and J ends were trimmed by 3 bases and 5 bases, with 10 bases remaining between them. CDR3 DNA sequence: TGTGCCAGCTCACCGCGACCCCGGGAGACCCAGTACTTC. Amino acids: CASSPRPRETQYF. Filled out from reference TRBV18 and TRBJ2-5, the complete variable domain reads NAGVMQNPRHLVRRRGQEARLRCSPMKGHSHVYWYRQLPEEGLKFMVYLQKENIIDESGMPKERFSAEFPKEGPSILRIQQVVRGDSAAYFCASSPRPRETQYFGPGTRLLVL.